The T cell receptor beta chain under discussion was sequenced for a study of control samples from healthy donors and cancer patients. CDR3 length: 14 residues. Germline V lookup: CDR1 SGHRS, CDR2 YFSETQ. Trimming took off 1 base at V and 1 base at J, with 8 bases between the two ends. Assay used: immunoSEQ multiplex PCR; TCRdb lists only in-frame clones, some missing. The sample lists about 120,000 clones, around 89% occurring once. The sequence derives from an older woman in good health. The V gene is TRBV5-1, the J gene TRBJ2-5; D is undetermined. Material: blood. DNA for the CDR3: TGCGCCAGCAGCTTGACTCTCGGCCAAGAGACCCAGTACTTC. Translation: CASSLTLGQETQYF. The full variable domain, completed using reference TRBV5-1 and TRBJ2-5, is KAGVTQTPRYLIKTRGQQVTLSCSPISGHRSVSWYQQTPGQGLQFLFEYFSETQRNKGNFPGRFSGRQFSNSRSEMNVSTLELGDSALYLCASSLTLGQETQYFGPGTRLLVL.